This T cell receptor (beta chain) came from a study of T-cell memory formation after mild COVID-19. Looking at the study overall: TCR clusters were largely donor specific. Study-level findings and limits: From day 15 to 85, contracting clones were balanced between CD4 and CD8, whereas later expanders leaned toward CD4+. Some clones that responded turned up in pre-infection memory, which suggests that cross-reactive memory joined in.

V was cut by 0 bases and J by 0 bases, with 9 bases left in between. This CDR3 region has 15 residues. CDR1 SGHRS and CDR2 YFSETQ come from the germline V gene. TCR alpha and TCR beta cDNA libraries carrying sample barcodes and UMIs came from 5'RACE with constant-segment primers. TCRdb processed the 5' RACE reads anew with MiXCR; each CDR3 protein has one entry. The sample includes about 410,000 distinct CDR3 sequences, under 20% of them seen just once. Many counts were recorded for this clonotype. Its target is unknown. The sample was PBMCs or a T cell subset sorted from them (not recorded which). The receptor was derived from a man aged 18 to 30 who had mild COVID-19 (a few samples of this study predate the infection). Cell type and time point are not known. The chain combines TRBV5-1 with TRBJ1-1; D call uncertain. The CDR3 nucleotides read TGCGCCAGCAGCTTGGTTTCCGGGTTGAACACTGAAGCTTTCTTT. The encoded protein is CASSLVSGLNTEAFF.